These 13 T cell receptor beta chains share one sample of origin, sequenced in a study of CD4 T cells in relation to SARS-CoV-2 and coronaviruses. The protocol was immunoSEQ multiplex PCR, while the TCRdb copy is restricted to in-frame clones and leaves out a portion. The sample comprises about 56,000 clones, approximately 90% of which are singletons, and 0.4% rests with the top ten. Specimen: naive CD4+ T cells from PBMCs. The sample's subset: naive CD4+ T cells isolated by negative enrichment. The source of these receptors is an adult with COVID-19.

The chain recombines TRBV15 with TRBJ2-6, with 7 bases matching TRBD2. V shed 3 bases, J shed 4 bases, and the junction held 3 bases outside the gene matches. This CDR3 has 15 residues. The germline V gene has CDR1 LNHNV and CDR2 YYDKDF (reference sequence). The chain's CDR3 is CATSRGGTGANVLTF. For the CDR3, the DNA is TGTGCCACCAGCAGGGGGGGGACGGGGGCCAACGTCCTGACTTTC. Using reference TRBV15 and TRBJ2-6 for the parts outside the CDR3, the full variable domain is DAMVIQNPRYQVTQFGKPVTLSCSQTLNHNVMYWYQQKSSQAPKLLFHYYDKDFNNEADTPDNFQSRRPNTSFCFLDIRSPGLGDTAMYLCATSRGGTGANVLTFGAGSRLTVL.

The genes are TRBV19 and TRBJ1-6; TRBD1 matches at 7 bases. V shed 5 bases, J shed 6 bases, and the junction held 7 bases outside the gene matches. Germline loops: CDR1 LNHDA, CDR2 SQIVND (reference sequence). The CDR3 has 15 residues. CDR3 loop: CASSAPGQSNSPLHF. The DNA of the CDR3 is TGTGCCAGTAGTGCCCCGGGACAGAGTAATTCACCCCTCCACTTT. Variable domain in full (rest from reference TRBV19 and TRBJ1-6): DGGITQSPKYLFRKEGQNVTLSCEQNLNHDAMYWYRQDPGQGLRLIYYSQIVNDFQKGDIAEGYSVSREKKESFPLTVTSAQKNPTAFYLCASSAPGQSNSPLHFGNGTRLTVT.

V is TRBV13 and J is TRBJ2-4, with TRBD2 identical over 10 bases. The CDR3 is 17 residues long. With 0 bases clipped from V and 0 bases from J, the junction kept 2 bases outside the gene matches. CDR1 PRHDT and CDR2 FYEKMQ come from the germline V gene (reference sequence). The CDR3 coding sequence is TGTGCCAGCAGCTTAGGGGGACTAGCGTTAGCCAAAAACATTCAGTACTTC. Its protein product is CASSLGGLALAKNIQYF.

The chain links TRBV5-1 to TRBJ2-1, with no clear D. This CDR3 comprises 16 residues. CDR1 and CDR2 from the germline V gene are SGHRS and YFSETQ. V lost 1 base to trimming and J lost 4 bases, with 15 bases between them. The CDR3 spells CASSLTVAEEYNEQFF. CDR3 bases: TGCGCCAGCAGCTTGACGGTAGCCGAAGAGTACAATGAGCAGTTCTTC.

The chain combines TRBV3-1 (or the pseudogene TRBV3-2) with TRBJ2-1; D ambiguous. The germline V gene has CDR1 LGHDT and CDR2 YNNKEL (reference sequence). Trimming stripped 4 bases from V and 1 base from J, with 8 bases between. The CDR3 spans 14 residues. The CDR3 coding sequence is TGTGCCAGCAGCCGCCTGGGGTCCTACAATGAGCAGTTCTTC. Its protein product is CASSRLGSYNEQFF.

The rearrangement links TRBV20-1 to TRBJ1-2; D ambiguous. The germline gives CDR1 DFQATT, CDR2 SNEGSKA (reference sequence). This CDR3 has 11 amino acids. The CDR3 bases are TGCGGGTGGGGAGAAAGCTATGGCTACACCTTC. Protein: CGWGESYGYTF.

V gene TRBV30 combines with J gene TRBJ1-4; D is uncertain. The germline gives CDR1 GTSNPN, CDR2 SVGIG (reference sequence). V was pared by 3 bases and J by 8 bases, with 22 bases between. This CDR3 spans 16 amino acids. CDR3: CAWSPRTRVSREKLFF. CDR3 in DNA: TGTGCCTGGAGCCCCCGGACTAGAGTTAGTAGGGAAAAACTGTTTTTT.

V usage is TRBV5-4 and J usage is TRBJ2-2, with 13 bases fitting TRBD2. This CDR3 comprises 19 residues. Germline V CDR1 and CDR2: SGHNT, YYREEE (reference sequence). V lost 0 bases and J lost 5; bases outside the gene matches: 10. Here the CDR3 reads CASSLAGGTSGKETGELFF. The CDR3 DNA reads TGTGCCAGCAGCTTGGCCGGCGGGACTAGCGGGAAGGAGACCGGGGAGCTGTTTTTT.

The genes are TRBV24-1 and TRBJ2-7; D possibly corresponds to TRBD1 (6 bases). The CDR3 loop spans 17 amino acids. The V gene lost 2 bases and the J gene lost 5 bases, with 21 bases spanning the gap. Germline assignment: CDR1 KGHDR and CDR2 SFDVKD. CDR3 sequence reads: CATSDSGPAGVRDEQYF. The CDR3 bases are TGTGCCACCAGTGATTCTGGCCCGGCAGGGGTGCGGGACGAGCAGTACTTC.

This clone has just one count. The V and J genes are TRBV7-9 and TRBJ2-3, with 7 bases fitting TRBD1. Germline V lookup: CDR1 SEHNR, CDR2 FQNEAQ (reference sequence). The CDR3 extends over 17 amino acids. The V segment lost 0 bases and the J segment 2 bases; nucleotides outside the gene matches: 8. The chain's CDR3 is CASSLASGQASTDTQYF. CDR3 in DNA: TGTGCCAGCAGCTTAGCGTCCGGACAGGCTTCCACAGATACGCAGTATTTT.

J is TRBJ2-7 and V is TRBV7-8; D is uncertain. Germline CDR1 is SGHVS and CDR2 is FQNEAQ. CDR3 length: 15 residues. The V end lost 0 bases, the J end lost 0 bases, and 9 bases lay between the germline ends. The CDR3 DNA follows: TGTGCCAGCAGCTTAGCGCTACGGAGCTCCTACGAGCAGTACTTC. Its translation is CASSLALRSSYEQYF.

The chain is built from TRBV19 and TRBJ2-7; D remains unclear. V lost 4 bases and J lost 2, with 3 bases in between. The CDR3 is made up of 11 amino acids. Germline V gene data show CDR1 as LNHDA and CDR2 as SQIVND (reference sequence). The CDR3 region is CASSNTYEQYF. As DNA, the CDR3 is TGTGCCAGTAGTAACACCTACGAGCAGTACTTC.

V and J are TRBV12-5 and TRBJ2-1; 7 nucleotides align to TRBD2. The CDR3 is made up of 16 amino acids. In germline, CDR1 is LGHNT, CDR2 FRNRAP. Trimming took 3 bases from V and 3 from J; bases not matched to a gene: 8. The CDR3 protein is CASGFSLAGYYNEQFF. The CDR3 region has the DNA TGTGCTAGTGGTTTCTCTTTAGCGGGTTACTACAATGAGCAGTTCTTC.